This TCR beta chain was identified in a study of identical twins. TCRdb reprocessed the 5' RACE reads with MiXCR, giving one entry per CDR3 protein. The sample includes under 350,000 distinct CDR3 sequences, just under 9.5% of them seen just once. The CDR3 loop spans 16 amino acids. V trimming: 3 bases; J trimming: 3 bases; junction bases outside the gene matches: 9. Germline assignment: CDR1 MGHDK and CDR2 SYGVNS. This clonotype has more than one count but fewer than ten. Donors were all healthy Caucasians. These same data were also listed under a study on yellow fever vaccine responses in identical twins. From that study: It has been reported that, in twins, the vaccine T cell response seemed partly convergent and partly personalized.

Material: CD8+ T cells sorted from blood. The rearrangement links TRBV25-1 to TRBJ2-3, with TRBD2 identical over 7 bases. This TCR was recovered from a woman aged 18-29 years in good health. The CDR3 spells CASSDLGAGDTDTQYF. The CDR3, as DNA: TGTGCCAGCAGTGACCTAGGGGCGGGAGATACAGATACGCAGTATTTT.